These 12 T cell receptor beta chains were sequenced from one sample in a study of T-cell memory formation after mild COVID-19 (dated by TCRdb to about 2021). Receptor amplification or capture employed 5' RACE. Data came from an Illumina NovaSeq 6000. The public reads were reanalyzed by TCRdb: fastp trimming at Q25, MiXCR alignment, in-frame beta chains only. Identical CDR3 proteins give one entry, which carries the most common genes and DNA. This sample comprises about 340,000 distinct CDR3 sequences, about 20% of them detected only once. The ten biggest clones cover over 20% of the sample. Sequencing used PBMCs or a T cell subset sorted from them (not recorded which). These TCRs come from a man aged 18 to 35 who had mild COVID-19 (a few samples of this study predate the infection). The sample titles of this study are shuffled in the database, so cell type and time point are left out; the donor was told from shared clones.

The rearrangement joins TRBV5-1 to TRBJ2-1, with 7 bases that match TRBD2. This CDR3 contains 15 residues. From germline, CDR1 is SGHRS and CDR2 YFSETQ. The V and J ends lost 2 bases and 2 bases, in that order; junction bases with no gene match: 4. For the CDR3, the DNA is TGCGCCAGCAGCTTTAACCGGGGGGCCTACAATGAGCAGTTCTTC. Encoded protein: CASSFNRGAYNEQFF.

This clonotype was found a few times. The chain recombines TRBV15 with TRBJ1-3; D gene ambiguous. Germline V lookup: CDR1 LNHNV, CDR2 YYDKDF (reference sequence). There are 15 residues in the CDR3. V was shortened by 0 bases and J by 1 base, with 7 bases between the two germline ends. The CDR3 DNA sequence: TGTGCCACCAGCAGAGAACAGTTTTCTGGAAACACCATATATTTT. This translates into CATSREQFSGNTIYF. Complete variable domain (other parts from reference TRBV15 and TRBJ1-3): DAMVIQNPRYQVTQFGKPVTLSCSQTLNHNVMYWYQQKSSQAPKLLFHYYDKDFNNEADTPDNFQSRRPNTSFCFLDIRSPGLGDTAMYLCATSREQFSGNTIYFGEGSWLTVV.

This clonotype has a handful of counts. This chain connects TRBV29-1 to TRBJ1-4; D remains ambiguous. Germline-derived CDR1 and CDR2 are SQVTM and ANQGSEA. V dropped 0 bases and J dropped 0 bases, with 11 bases sitting between them. This CDR3 has 16 residues. Here the CDR3 reads CSVEDWAAATNEKLFF. CDR3 nucleotides: TGCAGCGTTGAAGATTGGGCAGCTGCAACTAATGAAAAACTGTTTTTT.

The CDR3 bases are TGTGCCAGCAGCCAAGCCGGGGGAAGCTCCTACAATGAGCAGTTCTTC. This translates into CASSQAGGSSYNEQFF. The chain employs TRBV14 and TRBJ2-1, with D maybe TRBD2 (6 bases). CDR3 size: 16 residues. The ends were cut back, 1 base at V and 0 bases at J, with 10 bases in the middle. The germline V gene has CDR1 SGHDN and CDR2 FVKESK.

The table lists this clonotype with many counts. The CDR3 DNA reads as TGTGCCAGCTCACCACCGAGCACAGATACGCAGTATTTT. Protein sequence: CASSPPSTDTQYF. The V and J genes are TRBV18 and TRBJ2-3, with D unresolved. CDR3 size: 13 residues. V dropped 0 bases and J dropped 0 bases, with 1 base sitting between them. Germline V gene sequence: CDR1 KGHSH, CDR2 LQKENI.

This clonotype appeared a few times. The chain uses TRBV7-9 and TRBJ1-3; no firm D call. Trimming left V 10 bases short and J 2 bases short, with 33 bases between. This CDR3 comprises 20 residues. Germline V gives CDR1 SEHNR, CDR2 FQNEAQ (reference sequence). CDR3: CATNTPGKKKGGETGNTIYF. In DNA, the CDR3 is TGTGCCACAAACACCCCGGGCAAGAAGAAGGGCGGTGAGACTGGAAACACCATATATTTT.

The sample holds many counts of this clonotype. The chain has TRBV6-4 and TRBJ2-3; 11 bases fit TRBD2. This CDR3 is built from 15 residues. V shed 0 bases and J 4 bases; nucleotides not matched to a gene: 0. CDR1 and CDR2 from the germline V gene are MRHNA and SNTAGT. The CDR3 coding sequence is TGTGCCAGCAGTGACTCTAGCGGGGGGGCAGATACGCAGTATTTT. Translation gives CASSDSSGGADTQYF.

This sequence joins TRBV12-3 or TRBV12-4 and TRBJ1-2; the D is unclear. The CDR3 has 14 residues. V was pared by 5 bases and J by 7 bases, with 17 bases between. This CDR3 reads CASSHAPMSGGYTF. As DNA, the CDR3 is TGTGCCAGCAGTCACGCGCCTATGTCCGGTGGCTACACCTTC.

The chain couples TRBV5-1 to TRBJ2-5; TRBD1 or TRBD2 may be the D gene (5 bases each). The V gene lost 3 bases and the J gene lost 4 bases, with 10 bases spanning the gap. Germline V gene data show CDR1 as SGHRS and CDR2 as YFSETQ. The CDR3 sequence is 13 residues long. As DNA, the CDR3 is TGCGCCAGCAGCTGGGGGTCTGTAGAGACCCAGTACTTC. Translated: CASSWGSVETQYF.

This clonotype came up a few times. This chain uses TRBV20-1 with TRBJ2-5; TRBD1 matches 8 bases. V lost 1 base to trimming and J lost 5 bases; unmatched junction nucleotides: 6. The CDR3 sequence is 14 residues long. CDR1 and CDR2 from the germline V gene are DFQATT and SNEGSKA (reference sequence). The CDR3 DNA reads as TGCAGTGCTAGAGTGACAGGGGTGGTGGAGACCCAGTACTTC. This encodes CSARVTGVVETQYF.

The chain employs TRBV20-1 and TRBJ1-4; maybe TRBD1 (6 bases). Trimming cost V 5 bases and J 0 bases, with 19 bases left between them. Germline lookup yields CDR1 DFQATT and CDR2 SNEGSKA (reference sequence). There are 17 residues in the CDR3. CDR3 in DNA: TGCAGTGCTGGAAAAACGTCTGGACAGTCAACTAATGAAAAACTGTTTTTT. Its translation: CSAGKTSGQSTNEKLFF.

V is TRBV2 and J is TRBJ1-6, with D unresolved. There are 15 residues in the CDR3. Germline assignment: CDR1 SNHLY and CDR2 FYNNEI. V lost 8 bases and J lost 0, with 11 bases in between. For the CDR3, the DNA is TGTGCCAGCGCCGGGGAGCGCTCCTATAATTCACCCCTCCACTTT. Its protein is CASAGERSYNSPLHF.